The 31 T cell receptor beta chains below were found in one sample sequenced in a study of response to subunit inactivated influenza vaccine. MiXCR was run by TCRdb on the RT-PCR reads, yielding one entry per CDR3 protein. The sample consists of about 830,000 distinct CDR3 sequences, 15% to 20% of them appearing once. The source material was PBMCs from blood, sampled more than 4 days after vaccination. These receptors were collected from a man aged 50 or older who received an inactivated influenza vaccine.

The sample holds a few counts of this clonotype. The chain recombines TRBV12-3 or TRBV12-4 with TRBJ2-3, with D hard to call. The CDR3 consists of 15 residues. The V and J ends lost 5 bases and 0 bases respectively, with 12 bases between them. The chain's CDR3 is CASSPRTTSTDTQYF. The CDR3 bases are TGTGCCAGCAGTCCCCGGACGACTAGCACAGATACGCAGTATTTT.

This clonotype was counted at least ten times. V is TRBV18 and J is TRBJ2-2; D is ambiguous. Trimming removed 3 bases from V and 6 bases from J, with 2 bases in between. The CDR3 has 11 amino acids. Per the germline V gene, CDR1 is KGHSH and CDR2 is LQKENI. The CDR3 protein is CASSPSGELFF. The CDR3 DNA follows: TGTGCCAGCTCACCGTCCGGGGAGCTGTTTTTT.

CDR3 amino acids: CASSYTGPQETQYF. In DNA form, the CDR3 reads TGTGCCAGCAGTTATACAGGGCCCCAAGAGACCCAGTACTTC. This chain links TRBV6-5 with TRBJ2-5; maybe TRBD1 (6 bases). Germline CDR1 and CDR2: MNHEY and SVGAGI. Trimming cost V 3 bases and J 1 base, with 9 bases left between them. The CDR3 length is 14 residues.

The CDR3 spells CSAEDRAPFEAFF. In nucleotides, the CDR3 is TGCAGTGCTGAGGACAGGGCGCCCTTTGAAGCTTTCTTT. V and J are TRBV20-1 and TRBJ1-1; TRBD1 aligns across 8 bases. Germline V gene lookup returns CDR1 DFQATT and CDR2 SNEGSKA (reference sequence). With V trimmed by 5 bases and J by 7 bases, 9 bases remained unmatched. This CDR3 region has 13 residues.

The chain employs TRBV28 and TRBJ2-7, with 8 bases that match TRBD1. V gave up 1 base and J gave up 3 bases; unmatched junction bases: 5. The length of the CDR3 is 15 residues. CDR1 is MDHEN, CDR2 SYDVKM, per germline. The DNA for the CDR3 is TGTGCCAGCAGTTTATCGGGACAGGACCTCTACGAGCAGTACTTC. Its protein is CASSLSGQDLYEQYF.

This clonotype came up a few times. This chain uses TRBV24-1 with TRBJ2-1, with 8 nucleotides matching TRBD2. Germline CDR1 reads KGHDR; CDR2 reads SFDVKD. This CDR3 is 15 amino acids long. The V and J ends lost 5 bases and 2 bases, in that order; junction bases with no gene match: 4. CDR3 sequence reads: CATSAQAGAYNEQFF. The CDR3 region has the DNA TGTGCCACCAGTGCCCAAGCGGGGGCCTACAATGAGCAGTTCTTC.

The chain combines TRBV12-3 or TRBV12-4 with TRBJ2-7, with D unresolved. This CDR3 contains 13 residues. V was shortened by 6 bases and J by 2 bases, with 11 bases between the two germline ends. The CDR3 loop reads CASRGPSTYEQYF. The CDR3 DNA is TGTGCCAGCAGAGGACCCTCAACCTACGAGCAGTACTTC.

This clonotype was counted a few times. The chain joins TRBV12-3 or TRBV12-4 to TRBJ2-2; 7 nucleotides match TRBD2. V trimming: 5 bases; J trimming: 6 bases; junction bases outside the gene matches: 6. The CDR3 loop spans 14 amino acids. CDR3 amino acids: CASSPVGGAGELFF. CDR3 coding DNA: TGTGCCAGCAGTCCAGTGGGGGGGGCCGGGGAGCTGTTTTTT.

This chain links TRBV7-6 with TRBJ2-5; TRBD2 is a possible D gene (5 bases). Trimming took 4 bases from V and 5 from J, leaving 26 bases between them. This CDR3 region has 18 residues. Germline CDR1 and CDR2: SGHVS and FNYEAQ. CDR3 loop: CASSSPVLTYVTMETQYF. The CDR3 coding sequence is TGTGCCAGCAGCTCACCCGTACTAACCTATGTGACTATGGAGACCCAGTACTTC.

The sample holds many counts of this clonotype. The chain carries TRBV4-3 and TRBJ1-2; D uncertain. The CDR3 totals 15 residues. Germline values: CDR1 LGHNA, CDR2 YSLEER. Trimming removed 1 base at V and 2 bases at J, with 11 bases between. The CDR3 protein is CASSQVASYNYGYTF. The CDR3 DNA sequence: TGCGCCAGCAGCCAAGTGGCCAGCTACAACTATGGCTACACCTTC.

The chain uses TRBV28 and TRBJ2-2; TRBD1 matches at 12 bases. The CDR3 runs 19 residues. Trimming removed 3 bases from V and 3 bases from J; junction bases left unmatched: 11. Germline CDR1 and CDR2: MDHEN and SYDVKM. CDR3 DNA sequence: TGTGCCAGCAGTTTCTGGGACAGGGGGCGATCCGTTGACACCGGGGAGCTGTTTTTT. Its protein is CASSFWDRGRSVDTGELFF.

The gene calls are TRBV18 and TRBJ2-5; TRBD1 matches at 8 bases. Germline assignment: CDR1 KGHSH and CDR2 LQKENI. The trim removed 1 base at V and 1 base at J, leaving 2 bases unmatched. This CDR3 region has 15 residues. The CDR3 DNA reads TGTGCCAGCTCACCACGGACAGGGTTCCAAGAGACCCAGTACTTC. As protein: CASSPRTGFQETQYF. Full variable domain (remainder filled in from reference TRBV18 and TRBJ2-5): NAGVMQNPRHLVRRRGQEARLRCSPMKGHSHVYWYRQLPEEGLKFMVYLQKENIIDESGMPKERFSAEFPKEGPSILRIQQVVRGDSAAYFCASSPRTGFQETQYFGPGTRLLVL.

This clonotype has more than one count but fewer than ten. The chain joins TRBV7-2 to TRBJ1-1, with 7 bases identical to TRBD1. This CDR3 has 16 residues. In germline, CDR1 is SGHTA, CDR2 FQGNSA. J gave up 2 bases and V 2 bases, and 8 bases lay outside the gene matches. The CDR3 loop reads CASSLSPGQKNTEAFF. The CDR3 nucleotides are TGTGCCAGCAGCTTAAGTCCGGGACAGAAAAACACTGAAGCTTTCTTT.

This clonotype was seen at least ten times. The V and J genes are TRBV5-1 and TRBJ2-3, with 7 bases matching TRBD1. The CDR3 spans 15 residues. Germline trimming cut 4 bases from V and 2 bases from J; bases unmatched to any gene: 7. Germline loops: CDR1 SGHRS, CDR2 YFSETQ. The CDR3 DNA reads as TGCGCCAGCAGCCTCGGGGACAGCCTCACAGATACGCAGTATTTT. Translation gives CASSLGDSLTDTQYF.

CDR3 residues: CASSTQWTGARETQYF. The CDR3 DNA is TGCGCCAGCAGCACACAGTGGACAGGGGCGAGGGAGACCCAGTACTTC. The chain joins TRBV5-1 to TRBJ2-5, with 9 positions matching TRBD1. Germline V gene data show CDR1 as SGHRS and CDR2 as YFSETQ. The V and J ends lost 4 bases and 5 bases, in that order; junction bases with no gene match: 12. The CDR3 has 16 residues.

The V and J genes are TRBV7-8 and TRBJ2-4, with TRBD1 as a possible D gene (6 bases). V dropped 1 base and J dropped 8 bases, with 15 bases sitting between them. Germline lookup yields CDR1 SGHVS and CDR2 FQNEAQ. CDR3 length: 15 residues. The CDR3 loop reads CASSLDRVRLDIQYF. For the CDR3, the DNA is TGTGCCAGCAGCTTAGACAGGGTGAGGTTGGACATTCAGTACTTC. Drawing the rest from reference TRBV7-8 and TRBJ2-4, the complete variable domain is GAGVSQSPRYKVAKRGQDVALRCDPISGHVSLFWYQQALGQGPEFLTYFQNEAQLDKSGLPSDRFFAERPEGSVSTLKIQRTQQEDSAVYLCASSLDRVRLDIQYFGAGTRLSVL.

In its sample, this clonotype was seen a few times. The chain is built from TRBV2 and TRBJ2-5, with 7 bases matching TRBD1. The CDR3 length is 15 residues. V lost 6 bases, J lost 5 bases, and 12 bases stayed unmatched. Germline-derived CDR1 and CDR2 are SNHLY and FYNNEI. CDR3 bases: TGTGCCAGCAGGCCCGGGACAGAAGGTTGGGAGACCCAGTACTTC. It specifies CASRPGTEGWETQYF. Complete variable domain (other parts from reference TRBV2 and TRBJ2-5): EPEVTQTPSHQVTQMGQEVILRCVPISNHLYFYWYRQILGQKVEFLVSFYNNEISEKSEIFDDQFSVERPDGSNFTLKIRSTKLEDSAMYFCASRPGTEGWETQYFGPGTRLLVL.

The chain recombines TRBV10-3 with TRBJ2-7, with D possibly TRBD1 on 5 matching bases. V shed 5 bases and J shed 5 bases, with 7 bases lying between them. CDR1 is ENHRY and CDR2 is SYGVKD in the germline V gene. The CDR3 consists of 11 residues. This chain's CDR3 is CAISLGDEQYF. The CDR3 DNA sequence: TGTGCCATCAGTCTAGGGGACGAGCAGTACTTC.

This rearrangement joins TRBV15 to TRBJ2-3; a weak D match, TRBD2 (5 bases). The germline V gene encodes CDR1 LNHNV and CDR2 YYDKDF (reference sequence). This CDR3 comprises 14 residues. V lost 8 bases and J lost 1, with 13 bases in between. CDR3 sequence (DNA): TGTGCCACCGGAGGATCGTGGGGCACAGATACGCAGTATTTT. Translated: CATGGSWGTDTQYF.

This clonotype was seen ten or more times. The chain combines TRBV12-3 or TRBV12-4 with TRBJ2-2; 9 positions match TRBD1. The V and J ends lost 5 bases and 5 bases, in that order; junction bases with no gene match: 9. The CDR3 consists of 16 residues. CDR3 amino acids: CASSPRTGEKTGELFF. The CDR3 nucleotides are TGTGCCAGCAGTCCCCGGACAGGGGAAAAAACCGGGGAGCTGTTTTTT.

There are a few counts of this clonotype. The rearrangement uses TRBV5-1 and TRBJ1-1; D remains ambiguous. Trimming removed 4 bases from V and 5 bases from J, with 12 bases in between. The CDR3 loop spans 13 amino acids. Germline V CDR1 and CDR2: SGHRS, YFSETQ. CDR3 bases: TGCGCCAGCAGCCGAGAAGGGTTTACTGAAGCTTTCTTT. Its translation: CASSREGFTEAFF.

This clonotype was seen more than once but under ten times. The V call is TRBV20-1, the J call TRBJ2-3, with 10 bases aligning to TRBD2. Germline V CDR1 and CDR2: DFQATT, SNEGSKA (reference sequence). This CDR3 is 19 amino acids long. Trimming took 1 base from V and 2 from J; bases not matched to a gene: 15. As DNA, the CDR3 is TGCAGTGCTAGAGGTCGGAAGGGGGGGCTAGCGGGAGACACAGATACGCAGTATTTT. As protein: CSARGRKGGLAGDTDTQYF.

The sample holds a few counts of this clonotype. The chain recombines TRBV4-2 with TRBJ1-4, with D maybe TRBD1 (5 bases). Germline CDR1 LGHNA, CDR2 YNFKEQ. The V end was cut by 4 bases, the J end by 0 bases, with 18 bases between. The CDR3 has 18 residues. This chain's CDR3 is CASSPRGWAGTTNEKLFF. The CDR3, as DNA: TGTGCCAGCAGCCCGAGGGGTTGGGCCGGGACAACTAATGAAAAACTGTTTTTT.

The V gene is TRBV29-1, the J gene TRBJ1-3, with TRBD1 identical over 7 bases. The CDR3 is made up of 13 amino acids. Unmatched junction bases numbered 7, after V lost 7 bases and J lost 4 bases. Germline CDR1 reads SQVTM; CDR2 reads ANQGSEA. CDR3 sequence (DNA): TGCAGCGCTGAGACAGGGCCGGGAAACACCATATATTTT. Protein product: CSAETGPGNTIYF. The entire variable domain, with the rest obtained from reference TRBV29-1 and TRBJ1-3, is as follows: SAVISQKPSRDICQRGTSLTIQCQVDSQVTMMFWYRQQPGQSLTLIATANQGSEATYESGFVIDKFPISRPNLTFSTLTVSNMSPEDSSIYLCSAETGPGNTIYFGEGSWLTVV.

This clonotype was detected a few times. The chain employs TRBV24-1 and TRBJ2-1; weak D call: TRBD1 (6 bases). Trimming left V 3 bases short and J 10 bases short, with 9 bases between. The CDR3 has 12 residues. Germline CDR1 KGHDR, CDR2 SFDVKD. The CDR3 loop reads CATSDLTGEQFF. CDR3 nucleotides: TGTGCCACCAGTGATCTTACAGGGGAGCAGTTCTTC.

The V and J genes are TRBV28 and TRBJ2-5; D may match TRBD1 or TRBD2 (6 bases each). Germline lookup yields CDR1 MDHEN and CDR2 SYDVKM. V was clipped by 5 bases and J by 4 bases, with 20 bases between them. The CDR3 loop spans 16 amino acids. CDR3 amino acids: CASSTLGVGGGETQYF. The CDR3 coding sequence is TGTGCCAGCAGTACCCTTGGGGTCGGGGGCGGAGAGACCCAGTACTTC. Based on the CDR3 plus reference TRBV28 and TRBJ2-5, the full variable domain is DVKVTQSSRYLVKRTGEKVFLECVQDMDHENMFWYRQDPGLGLRLIYFSYDVKMKEKGDIPEGYSVSREKKERFSLILESASTNQTSMYLCASSTLGVGGGETQYFGPGTRLLVL.

This clonotype was counted only a few times. This rearrangement joins TRBV20-1 to TRBJ2-1, with D possibly being TRBD1 or TRBD2 (5 bases each). Germline V lookup: CDR1 DFQATT, CDR2 SNEGSKA (reference sequence). The V end was cut by 5 bases, the J end by 5 bases, with 16 bases between. The CDR3 is 14 amino acids. CDR3 region: CSAGELGGHNEQFF. The CDR3, as DNA: TGCAGTGCTGGCGAACTTGGGGGACACAATGAGCAGTTCTTC.

V gene TRBV6-1 combines with J gene TRBJ1-1, with TRBD1 matching over 7 bases. CDR1 and CDR2 (germline): MNHNS, SASEGT. The CDR3 covers 21 residues. The V segment lost 10 bases and the J segment 4 bases; nucleotides outside the gene matches: 33. CDR3 region: CAIEEATGTAGDILVVTEAFF. The CDR3, as DNA: TGTGCCATCGAGGAAGCTACCGGGACAGCGGGGGATATTCTCGTGGTCACTGAAGCTTTCTTT.

This clonotype occurred a few times. J is TRBJ1-5 and V is TRBV20-1; a possible D gene is TRBD1 (6 bases). The V end lost 2 bases, the J end lost 1 base, and 9 bases lay between the germline ends. CDR1 and CDR2 from the germline V gene are DFQATT and SNEGSKA (reference sequence). The CDR3 runs to 14 residues. CDR3 DNA: TGCAGTGCTAGACCCGGGACAAGCAATCAGCCCCAGCATTTT. It codes for CSARPGTSNQPQHF.

In its sample, this clonotype was seen many times. In DNA form, the CDR3 reads TGTGCCAGCAGTTCTAGGGGGGACGCTCTTTCTCGGGAGACCCAGTACTTC. It yields the protein CASSSRGDALSRETQYF. The chain employs TRBV7-9 and TRBJ2-5; D could derive from TRBD1 or TRBD2 (6 bases each). The CDR3 totals 17 residues. In germline, CDR1 is SEHNR, CDR2 FQNEAQ (reference sequence). V dropped 6 bases and J dropped 5 bases, with 25 bases sitting between them.

This clonotype was found many times. The chain couples TRBV12-3 or TRBV12-4 to TRBJ2-7; D not certain. The CDR3 is 12 residues long. Deletions cut 6 bases from V and 4 bases from J, with 10 bases between. The DNA of the CDR3 is TGTGCCAGCAGCAATTCCCTGTACGAGCAGTACTTC. This encodes CASSNSLYEQYF.